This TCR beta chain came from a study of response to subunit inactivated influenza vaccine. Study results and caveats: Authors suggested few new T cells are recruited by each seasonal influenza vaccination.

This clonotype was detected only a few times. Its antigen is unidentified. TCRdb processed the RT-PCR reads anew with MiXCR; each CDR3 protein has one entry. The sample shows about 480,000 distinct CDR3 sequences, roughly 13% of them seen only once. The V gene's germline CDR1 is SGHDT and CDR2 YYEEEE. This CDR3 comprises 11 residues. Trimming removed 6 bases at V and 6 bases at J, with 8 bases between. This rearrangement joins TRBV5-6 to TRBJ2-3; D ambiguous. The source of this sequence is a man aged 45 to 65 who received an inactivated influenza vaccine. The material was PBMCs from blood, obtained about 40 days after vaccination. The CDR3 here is CASNLGDTQYF. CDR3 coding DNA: TGTGCCAGCAACCTGGGGGATACGCAGTATTTT.